The 4 T cell receptor beta chains reported below all come from one sample, sequenced in a study of T cells after yellow fever vaccination (dated by TCRdb to the late 2010s). The library was prepared using 5' RACE. Instrument on record: Illumina HiSeq 2500. TCRdb redid the processing of the public reads, applying fastp at Q25 and MiXCR, and retained in-frame beta chains. Rows are combined by CDR3 protein, so each entry shows the most common genes and DNA. The sample profile shows approximately 300,000 distinct CDR3 sequences; 10% to 15% of them were found once. The ten largest clones add up to about 0.54% of the sample. The treatment or condition label, as the study defines it: live attenuated yellow fever vaccine strain. The sample was CD4+ T cells sorted from PBMCs, taken 45 days after the yellow fever booster vaccination. The origin of the receptors is a man aged 30 to 45 who received the YFV17D yellow fever vaccine.

This clonotype came up many times. The chain carries TRBV20-1 and TRBJ2-7; D is perhaps TRBD1 (5 bases). The CDR3 consists of 13 residues. CDR1 and CDR2 from the germline V gene are DFQATT and SNEGSKA (reference sequence). Trimming left V 7 bases short and J 5 bases short, with 18 bases between. The DNA of the CDR3 is TGCAGTGTTTTGTGGCAGGGAATGAACGAGCAGTACTTC. It translates to CSVLWQGMNEQYF.

The genes are TRBV20-1 and TRBJ2-3, with 8 nucleotides matching TRBD2. Germline V CDR1 and CDR2: DFQATT, SNEGSKA (reference sequence). This CDR3 is 14 amino acids long. J was trimmed by 11 bases and V by 3 bases; bases with no gene match: 13. The CDR3, as DNA: TGCAGTGCTAGGGGAAGACTGGGGACTAGGGAGCAGTATTTT. It encodes CSARGRLGTREQYF.

This clonotype was recorded many times. The V gene is TRBV5-1, the J gene TRBJ2-1; D ambiguous. Looked up from germline, CDR1 is SGHRS and CDR2 is YFSETQ. The CDR3 extends over 13 amino acids. Trimming took 1 base from V and 6 from J, leaving 8 bases between them. The CDR3 loop reads CASSLTAGNEQFF. Here the CDR3 DNA reads TGCGCCAGCAGCTTGACAGCAGGCAATGAGCAGTTCTTC.

The chain is built from TRBV28 and TRBJ1-4, with a possible D match to TRBD1 (5 bases). Trimming took off 10 bases at V and 2 bases at J, with 14 bases between the two ends. The CDR3 runs 14 residues. Germline V gives CDR1 MDHEN, CDR2 SYDVKM. CDR3: CAIHPGSTNEKLFF. In DNA form, the CDR3 reads TGTGCCATTCACCCAGGGAGCACTAATGAAAAACTGTTTTTT.